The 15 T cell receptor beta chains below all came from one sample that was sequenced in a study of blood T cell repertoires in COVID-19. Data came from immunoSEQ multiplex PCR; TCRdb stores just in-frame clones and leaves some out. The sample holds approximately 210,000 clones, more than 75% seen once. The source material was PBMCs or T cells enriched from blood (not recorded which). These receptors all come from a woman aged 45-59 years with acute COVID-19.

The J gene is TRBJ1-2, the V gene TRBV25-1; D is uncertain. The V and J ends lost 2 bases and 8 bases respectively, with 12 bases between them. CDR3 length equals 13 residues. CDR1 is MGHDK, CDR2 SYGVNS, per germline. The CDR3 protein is CASSESGVRGYTF. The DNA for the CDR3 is TGTGCCAGCAGTGAAAGCGGGGTAAGAGGCTACACCTTC.

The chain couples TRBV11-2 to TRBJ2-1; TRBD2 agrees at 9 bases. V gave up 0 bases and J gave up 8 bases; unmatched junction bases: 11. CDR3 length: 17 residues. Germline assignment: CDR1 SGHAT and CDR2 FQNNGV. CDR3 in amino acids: CASSLDSWGTSIDEQFF. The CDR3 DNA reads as TGTGCCAGCAGCTTAGACTCCTGGGGGACTAGCATCGATGAGCAGTTCTTC.

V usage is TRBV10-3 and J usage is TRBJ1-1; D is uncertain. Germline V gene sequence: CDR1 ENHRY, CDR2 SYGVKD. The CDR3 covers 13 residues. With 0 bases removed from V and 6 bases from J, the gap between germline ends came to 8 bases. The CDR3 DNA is TGTGCCATCAGTGAGTCGGTGGCCCCTGAAGCTTTCTTT. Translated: CAISESVAPEAFF.

CDR3 DNA: TGTGCCAGCAGCTCCCACAGGGGTGGCAATCAGCCCCAGCATTTT. Translated, it gives CASSSHRGGNQPQHF. The rearrangement uses TRBV28 and TRBJ1-5; 7 bases fit TRBD1. In germline, CDR1 is MDHEN, CDR2 SYDVKM. The CDR3 is 15 amino acids. The ends lost 6 bases at V and 2 bases at J; junction bases unmatched: 7. Full variable domain (outside the CDR3, taken from reference TRBV28 and TRBJ1-5): DVKVTQSSRYLVKRTGEKVFLECVQDMDHENMFWYRQDPGLGLRLIYFSYDVKMKEKGDIPEGYSVSREKKERFSLILESASTNQTSMYLCASSSHRGGNQPQHFGDGTRLSIL.

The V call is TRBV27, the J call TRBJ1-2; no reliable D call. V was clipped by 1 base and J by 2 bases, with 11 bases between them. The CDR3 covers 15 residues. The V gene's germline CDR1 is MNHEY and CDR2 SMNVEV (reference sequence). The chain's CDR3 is CASSLLGRHNYGYTF. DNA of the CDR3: TGTGCCAGCAGTTTATTAGGCAGACACAACTATGGCTACACCTTC.

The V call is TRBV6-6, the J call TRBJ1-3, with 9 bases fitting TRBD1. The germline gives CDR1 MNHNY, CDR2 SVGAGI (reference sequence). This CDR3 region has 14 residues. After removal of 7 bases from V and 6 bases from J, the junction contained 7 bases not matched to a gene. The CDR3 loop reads CASKPRTGVNTIYF. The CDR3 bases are TGTGCCAGCAAACCGCGGACAGGGGTAAACACCATATATTTT.

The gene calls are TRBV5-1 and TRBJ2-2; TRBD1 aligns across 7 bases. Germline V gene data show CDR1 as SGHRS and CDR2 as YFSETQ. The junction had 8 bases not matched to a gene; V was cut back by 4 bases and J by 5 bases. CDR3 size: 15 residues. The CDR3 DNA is TGCGCCAGCAGCCAAGGGGGCTCGGGGACCGGGGAGCTGTTTTTT. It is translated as CASSQGGSGTGELFF. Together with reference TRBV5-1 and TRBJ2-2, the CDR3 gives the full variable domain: KAGVTQTPRYLIKTRGQQVTLSCSPISGHRSVSWYQQTPGQGLQFLFEYFSETQRNKGNFPGRFSGRQFSNSRSEMNVSTLELGDSALYLCASSQGGSGTGELFFGEGSRLTVL.

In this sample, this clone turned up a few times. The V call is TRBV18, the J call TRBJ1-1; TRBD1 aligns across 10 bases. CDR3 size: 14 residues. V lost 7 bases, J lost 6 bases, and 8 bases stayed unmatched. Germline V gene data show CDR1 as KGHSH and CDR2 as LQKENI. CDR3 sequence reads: CASLYRTGGAEAFF. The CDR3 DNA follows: TGTGCCAGCTTATACCGGACAGGGGGTGCTGAAGCTTTCTTT.

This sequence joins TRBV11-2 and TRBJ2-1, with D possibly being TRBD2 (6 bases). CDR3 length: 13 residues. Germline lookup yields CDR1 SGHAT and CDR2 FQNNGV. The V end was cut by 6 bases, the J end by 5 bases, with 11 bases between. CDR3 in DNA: TGTGCCAGCAGTATTCGGGGGAACAATGAGCAGTTCTTC. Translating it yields CASSIRGNNEQFF.

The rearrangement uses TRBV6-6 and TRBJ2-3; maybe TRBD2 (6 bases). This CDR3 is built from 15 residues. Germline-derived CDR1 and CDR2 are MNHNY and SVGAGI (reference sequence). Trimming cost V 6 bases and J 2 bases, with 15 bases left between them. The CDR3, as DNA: TGTGCCAGCAGGCGTCTAGCGACGGTCACAGATACGCAGTATTTT. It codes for CASRRLATVTDTQYF.

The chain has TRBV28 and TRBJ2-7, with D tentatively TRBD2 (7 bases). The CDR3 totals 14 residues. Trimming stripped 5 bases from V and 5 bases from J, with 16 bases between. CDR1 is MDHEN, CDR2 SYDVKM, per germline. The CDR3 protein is CASSPGGGGHEQYV. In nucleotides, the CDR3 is TGTGCCAGCAGTCCTGGAGGGGGGGGGCACGAGCAGTACGTC.

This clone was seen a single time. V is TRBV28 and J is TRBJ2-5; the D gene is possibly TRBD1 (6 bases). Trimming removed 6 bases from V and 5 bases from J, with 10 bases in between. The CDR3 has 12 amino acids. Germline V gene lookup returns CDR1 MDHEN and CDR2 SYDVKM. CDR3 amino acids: CASRLTGETQYF. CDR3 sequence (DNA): TGTGCCAGCAGGCTGACAGGCGAGACCCAGTACTTC.

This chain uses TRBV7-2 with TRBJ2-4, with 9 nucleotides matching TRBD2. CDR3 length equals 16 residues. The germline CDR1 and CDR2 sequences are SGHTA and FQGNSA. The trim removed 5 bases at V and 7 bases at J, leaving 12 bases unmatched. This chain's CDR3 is CASSAVAGAGRNIQYF. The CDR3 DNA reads TGTGCCAGCAGCGCCGTAGCGGGGGCCGGGAGGAACATTCAGTACTTC.

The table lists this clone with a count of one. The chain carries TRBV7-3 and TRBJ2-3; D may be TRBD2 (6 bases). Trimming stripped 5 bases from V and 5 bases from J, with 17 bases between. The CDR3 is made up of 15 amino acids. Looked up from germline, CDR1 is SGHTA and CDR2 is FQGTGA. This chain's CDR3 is CASSAFAGLGDTQYF. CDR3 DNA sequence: TGTGCCAGCAGCGCATTCGCGGGGCTTGGAGATACGCAGTATTTT.

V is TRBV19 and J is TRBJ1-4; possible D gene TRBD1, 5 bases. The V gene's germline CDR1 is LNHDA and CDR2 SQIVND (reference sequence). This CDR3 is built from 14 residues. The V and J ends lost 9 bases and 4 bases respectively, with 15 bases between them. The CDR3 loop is CASTWGYGNEKLFF. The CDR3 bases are TGTGCCAGCACGTGGGGCTATGGTAATGAAAAACTGTTTTTT.